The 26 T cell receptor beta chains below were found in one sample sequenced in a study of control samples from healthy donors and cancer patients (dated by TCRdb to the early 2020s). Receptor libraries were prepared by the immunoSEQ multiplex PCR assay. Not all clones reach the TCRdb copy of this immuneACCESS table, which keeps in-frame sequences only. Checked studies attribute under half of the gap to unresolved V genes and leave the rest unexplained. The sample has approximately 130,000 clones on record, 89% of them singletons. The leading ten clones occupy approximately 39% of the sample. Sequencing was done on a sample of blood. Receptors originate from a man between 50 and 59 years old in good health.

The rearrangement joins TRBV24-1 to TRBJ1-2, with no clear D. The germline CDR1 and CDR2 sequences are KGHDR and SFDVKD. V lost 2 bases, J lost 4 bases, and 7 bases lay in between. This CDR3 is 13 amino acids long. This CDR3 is CATSDYRGYGYTF. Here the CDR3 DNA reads TGTGCCACCAGTGATTACAGAGGCTATGGCTACACCTTC.

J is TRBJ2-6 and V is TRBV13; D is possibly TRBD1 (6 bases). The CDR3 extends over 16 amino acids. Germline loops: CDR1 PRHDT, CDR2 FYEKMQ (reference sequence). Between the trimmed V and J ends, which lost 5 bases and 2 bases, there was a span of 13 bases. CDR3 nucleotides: TGTGCCAGCAGCCCAATTACAGGGACTGGGGCCAACGTCCTGACTTTC. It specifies CASSPITGTGANVLTF.

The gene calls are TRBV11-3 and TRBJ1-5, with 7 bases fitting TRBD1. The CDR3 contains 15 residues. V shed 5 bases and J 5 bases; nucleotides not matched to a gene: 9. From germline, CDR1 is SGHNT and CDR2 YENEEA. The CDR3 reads CASSLTRDSYQPQHF. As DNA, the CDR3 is TGTGCCAGCAGCCTTACGAGGGACAGCTATCAGCCCCAGCATTTT. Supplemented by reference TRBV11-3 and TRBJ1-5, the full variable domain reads EAGVVQSPRYKIIEKKQPVAFWCNPISGHNTLYWYLQNLGQGPELLIRYENEEAVDDSQLPKDRFSAERLKGVDSTLKIQPAELGDSAVYLCASSLTRDSYQPQHFGDGTRLSIL.

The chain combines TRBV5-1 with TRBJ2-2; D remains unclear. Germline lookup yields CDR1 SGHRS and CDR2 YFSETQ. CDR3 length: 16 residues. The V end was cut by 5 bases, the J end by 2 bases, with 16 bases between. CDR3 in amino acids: CASSMVGGTNTGELFF. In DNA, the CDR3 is TGCGCCAGCAGTATGGTCGGTGGAACCAACACCGGGGAGCTGTTTTTT.

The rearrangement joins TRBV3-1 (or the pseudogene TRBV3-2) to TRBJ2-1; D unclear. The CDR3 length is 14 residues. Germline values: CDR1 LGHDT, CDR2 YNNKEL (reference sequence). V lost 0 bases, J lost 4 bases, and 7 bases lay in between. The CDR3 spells CASSQDWGYNEQFF. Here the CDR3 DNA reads TGTGCCAGCAGCCAAGATTGGGGTTACAATGAGCAGTTCTTC.

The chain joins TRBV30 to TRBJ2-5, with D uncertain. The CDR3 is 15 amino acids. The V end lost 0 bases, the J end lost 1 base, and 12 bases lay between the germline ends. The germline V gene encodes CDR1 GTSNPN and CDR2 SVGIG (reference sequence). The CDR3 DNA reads TGTGCCTGGAGTGTCCTTAACAGCTTCCAAGAGACCCAGTACTTC. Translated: CAWSVLNSFQETQYF. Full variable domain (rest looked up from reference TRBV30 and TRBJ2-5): SQTIHQWPATLVQPVGSPLSLECTVEGTSNPNLYWYRQAAGRGLQLLFYSVGIGQISSEVPQNLSASRPQDRQFILSSKKLLLSDSGFYLCAWSVLNSFQETQYFGPGTRLLVL.

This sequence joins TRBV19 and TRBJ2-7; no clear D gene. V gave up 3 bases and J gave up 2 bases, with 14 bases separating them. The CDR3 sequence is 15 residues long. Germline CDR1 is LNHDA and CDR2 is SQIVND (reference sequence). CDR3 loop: CASSIGAAYTYEQYF. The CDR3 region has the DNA TGTGCCAGTAGTATCGGCGCAGCTTACACCTACGAGCAGTACTTC.

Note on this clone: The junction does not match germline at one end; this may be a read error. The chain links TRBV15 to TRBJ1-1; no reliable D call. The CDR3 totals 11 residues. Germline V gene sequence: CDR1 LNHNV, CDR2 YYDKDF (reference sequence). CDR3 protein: CATSRDRAVDF. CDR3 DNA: TGTGCCACCAGCAGAGATCGGGCCGTAGACTTT. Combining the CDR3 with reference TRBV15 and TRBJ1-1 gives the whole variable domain DAMVIQNPRYQVTQFGKPVTLSCSQTLNHNVMYWYQQKSSQAPKLLFHYYDKDFNNEADTPDNFQSRRPNTSFCFLDIRSPGLGDTAMYLCATSRDRAVDFGQGTRLTVV.

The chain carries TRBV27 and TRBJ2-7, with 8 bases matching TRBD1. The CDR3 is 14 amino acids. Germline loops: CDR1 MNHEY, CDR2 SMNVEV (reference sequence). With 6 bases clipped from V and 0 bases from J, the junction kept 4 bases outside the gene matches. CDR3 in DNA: TGTGCCAGCAGGGGGACAGGCCCCTCCTACGAGCAGTACTTC. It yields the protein CASRGTGPSYEQYF.

CDR3 nucleotide sequence: TGTGCCAGCAGCCCCGGACTAGCGGGGTCTCAAGAGACCCAGTACTTC. It codes for CASSPGLAGSQETQYF. The rearrangement links TRBV6-6 to TRBJ2-5; 12 nucleotides match TRBD2. Germline trimming cut 6 bases from V and 2 bases from J; bases unmatched to any gene: 7. This CDR3 comprises 16 residues. The V gene's germline CDR1 is MNHNY and CDR2 SVGAGI (reference sequence).

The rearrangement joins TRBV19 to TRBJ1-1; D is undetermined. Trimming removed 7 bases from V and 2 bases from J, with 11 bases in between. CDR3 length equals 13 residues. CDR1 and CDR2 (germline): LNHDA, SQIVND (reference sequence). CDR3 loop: CASNLGRNTEAFF. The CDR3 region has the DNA TGTGCCAGTAACCTTGGGCGCAACACTGAAGCTTTCTTT.

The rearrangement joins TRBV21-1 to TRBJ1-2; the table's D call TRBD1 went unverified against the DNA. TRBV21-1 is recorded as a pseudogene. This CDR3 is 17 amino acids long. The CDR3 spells CASSGGHKGLRRYGYTF. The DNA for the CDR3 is TGTGCCAGCAGCGGGGGCCACAAGGGTCTCCGGCGCTATGGCTACACCTTC.

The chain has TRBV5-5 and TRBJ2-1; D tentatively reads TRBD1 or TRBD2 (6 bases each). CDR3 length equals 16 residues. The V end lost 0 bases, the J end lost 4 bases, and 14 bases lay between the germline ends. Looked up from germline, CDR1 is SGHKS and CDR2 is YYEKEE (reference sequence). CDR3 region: CASSLEGGGAYNEQFF. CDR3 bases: TGTGCCAGCAGCTTGGAGGGGGGAGGTGCGTACAATGAGCAGTTCTTC.

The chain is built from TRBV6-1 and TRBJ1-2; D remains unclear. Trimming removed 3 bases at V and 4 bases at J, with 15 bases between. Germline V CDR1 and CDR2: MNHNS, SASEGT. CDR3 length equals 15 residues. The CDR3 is CASSDDPKGSYGYTF. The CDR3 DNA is TGTGCCAGCAGTGATGACCCGAAAGGGAGCTATGGCTACACCTTC.

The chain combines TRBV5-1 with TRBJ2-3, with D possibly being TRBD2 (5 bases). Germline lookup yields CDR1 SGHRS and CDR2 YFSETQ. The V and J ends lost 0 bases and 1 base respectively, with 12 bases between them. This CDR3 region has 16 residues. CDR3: CASSLGRGWGTDTQYF. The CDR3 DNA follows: TGCGCCAGCAGCTTGGGACGGGGTTGGGGCACAGATACGCAGTATTTT.

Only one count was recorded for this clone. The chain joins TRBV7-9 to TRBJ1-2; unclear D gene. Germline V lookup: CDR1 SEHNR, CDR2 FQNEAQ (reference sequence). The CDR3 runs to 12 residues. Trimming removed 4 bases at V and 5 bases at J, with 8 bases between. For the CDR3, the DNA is TGTGCCAGCAGCTCTGAGGTGTATGGCTACACCTTC. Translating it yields CASSSEVYGYTF.

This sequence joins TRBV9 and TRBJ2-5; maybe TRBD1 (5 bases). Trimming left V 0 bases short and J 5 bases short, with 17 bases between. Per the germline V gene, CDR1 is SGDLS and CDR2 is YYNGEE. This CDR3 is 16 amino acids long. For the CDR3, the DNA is TGTGCCAGCAGCGTAGGGGCAGGGTCTTGGTCCGAGACCCAGTACTTC. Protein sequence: CASSVGAGSWSETQYF.

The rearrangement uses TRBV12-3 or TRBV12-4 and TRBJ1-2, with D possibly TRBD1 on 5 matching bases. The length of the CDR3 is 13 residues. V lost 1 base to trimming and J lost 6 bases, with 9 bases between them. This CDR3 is CASSLEGNHGYTF. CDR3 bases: TGTGCCAGCAGTTTAGAGGGGAACCATGGCTACACCTTC.

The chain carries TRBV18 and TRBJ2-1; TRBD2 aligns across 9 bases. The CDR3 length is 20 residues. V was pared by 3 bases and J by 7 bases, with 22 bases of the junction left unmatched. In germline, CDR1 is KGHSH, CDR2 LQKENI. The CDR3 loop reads CASSPQGRGSGGRQYNEQFF. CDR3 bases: TGTGCCAGCTCACCCCAGGGCCGCGGTAGCGGGGGCCGCCAATATAATGAGCAGTTCTTC. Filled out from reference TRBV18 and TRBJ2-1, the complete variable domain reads NAGVMQNPRHLVRRRGQEARLRCSPMKGHSHVYWYRQLPEEGLKFMVYLQKENIIDESGMPKERFSAEFPKEGPSILRIQQVVRGDSAAYFCASSPQGRGSGGRQYNEQFFGPGTRLTVL.

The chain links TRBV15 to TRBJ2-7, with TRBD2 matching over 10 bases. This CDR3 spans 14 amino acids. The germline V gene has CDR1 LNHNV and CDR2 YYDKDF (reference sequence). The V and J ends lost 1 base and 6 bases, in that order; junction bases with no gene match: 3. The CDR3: CATSRGLAGAEQYF. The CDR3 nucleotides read TGTGCCACCAGCAGAGGGCTAGCGGGGGCCGAGCAGTACTTC.

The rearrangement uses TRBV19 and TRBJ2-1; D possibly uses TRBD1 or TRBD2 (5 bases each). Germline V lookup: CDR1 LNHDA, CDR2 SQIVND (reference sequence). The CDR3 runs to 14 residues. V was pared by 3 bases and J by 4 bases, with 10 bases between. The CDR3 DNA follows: TGTGCCAGTAGTATCACGGGGACGTACAATGAGCAGTTCTTC. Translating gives CASSITGTYNEQFF.

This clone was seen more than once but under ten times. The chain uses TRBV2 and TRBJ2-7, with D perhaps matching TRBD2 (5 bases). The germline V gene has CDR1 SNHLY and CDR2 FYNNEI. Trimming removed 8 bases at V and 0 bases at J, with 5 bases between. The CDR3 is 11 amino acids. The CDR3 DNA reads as TGTGCCAGCGCGGGCTCCTACGAGCAGTACTTC. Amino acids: CASAGSYEQYF. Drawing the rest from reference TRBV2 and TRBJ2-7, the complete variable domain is EPEVTQTPSHQVTQMGQEVILRCVPISNHLYFYWYRQILGQKVEFLVSFYNNEISEKSEIFDDQFSVERPDGSNFTLKIRSTKLEDSAMYFCASAGSYEQYFGPGTRLTVT.

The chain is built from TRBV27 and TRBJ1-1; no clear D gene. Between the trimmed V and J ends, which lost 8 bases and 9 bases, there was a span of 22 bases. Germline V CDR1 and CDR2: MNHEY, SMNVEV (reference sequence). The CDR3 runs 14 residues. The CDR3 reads CASGETFGRDKAFF. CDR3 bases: TGTGCCAGCGGGGAAACGTTTGGGAGGGATAAAGCTTTCTTT.

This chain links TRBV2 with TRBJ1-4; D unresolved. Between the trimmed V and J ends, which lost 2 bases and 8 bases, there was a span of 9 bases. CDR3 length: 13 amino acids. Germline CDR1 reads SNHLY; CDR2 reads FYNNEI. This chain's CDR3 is CASSETRLEKLFF. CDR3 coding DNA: TGTGCCAGCAGTGAAACTAGACTGGAAAAACTGTTTTTT.

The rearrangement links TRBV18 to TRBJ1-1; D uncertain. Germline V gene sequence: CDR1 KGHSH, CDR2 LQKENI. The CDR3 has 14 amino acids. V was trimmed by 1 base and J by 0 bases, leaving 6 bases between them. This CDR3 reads CASSPLQVNTEAFF. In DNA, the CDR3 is TGTGCCAGCTCACCACTGCAGGTGAACACTGAAGCTTTCTTT.

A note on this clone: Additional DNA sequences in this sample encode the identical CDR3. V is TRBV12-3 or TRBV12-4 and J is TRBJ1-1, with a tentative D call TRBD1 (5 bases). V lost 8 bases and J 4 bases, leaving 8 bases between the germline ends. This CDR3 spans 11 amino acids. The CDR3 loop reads CASGTGTEAFF. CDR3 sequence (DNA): TGTGCCAGCGGGACGGGCACTGAAGCTTTCTTT.